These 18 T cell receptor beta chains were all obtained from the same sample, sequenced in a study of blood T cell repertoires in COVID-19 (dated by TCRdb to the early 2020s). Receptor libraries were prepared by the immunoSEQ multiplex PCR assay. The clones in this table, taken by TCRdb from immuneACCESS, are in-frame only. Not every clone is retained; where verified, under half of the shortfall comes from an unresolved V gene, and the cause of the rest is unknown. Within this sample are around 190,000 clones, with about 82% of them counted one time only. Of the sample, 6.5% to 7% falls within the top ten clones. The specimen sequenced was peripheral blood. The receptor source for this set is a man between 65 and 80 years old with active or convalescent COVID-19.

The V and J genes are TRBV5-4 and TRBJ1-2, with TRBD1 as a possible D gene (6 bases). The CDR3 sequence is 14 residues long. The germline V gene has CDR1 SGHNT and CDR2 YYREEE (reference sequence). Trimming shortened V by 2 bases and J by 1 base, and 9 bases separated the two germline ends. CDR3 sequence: CASSLDRLNYGYTF. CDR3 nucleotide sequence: TGTGCCAGCAGCTTAGACAGGCTTAACTATGGCTACACCTTC.

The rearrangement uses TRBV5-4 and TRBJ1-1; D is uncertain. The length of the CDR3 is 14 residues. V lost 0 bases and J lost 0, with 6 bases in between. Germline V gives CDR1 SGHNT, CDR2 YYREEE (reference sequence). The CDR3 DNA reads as TGTGCCAGCAGCTTGGGAACACTGAACACTGAAGCTTTCTTT. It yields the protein CASSLGTLNTEAFF.

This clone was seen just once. CDR3 sequence reads: CASTQTIRGGGAVENEQFF. CDR3 in DNA: TGTGCCAGTACTCAAACGATCCGCGGCGGGGGGGCTGTCGAAAATGAGCAGTTCTTC. This chain joins TRBV19 and TRBJ2-1, with TRBD2 matching over 9 bases. After removal of 7 bases from V and 7 bases from J, the junction contained 23 bases not matched to a gene. This CDR3 spans 19 amino acids. Germline lookup yields CDR1 LNHDA and CDR2 SQIVND (reference sequence).

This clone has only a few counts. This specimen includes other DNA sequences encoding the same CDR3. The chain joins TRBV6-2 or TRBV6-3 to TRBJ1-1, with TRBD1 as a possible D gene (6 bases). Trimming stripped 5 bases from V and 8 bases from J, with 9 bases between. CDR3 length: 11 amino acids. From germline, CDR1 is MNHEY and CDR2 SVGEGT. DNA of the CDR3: TGTGCCAGCAGTGACGACAGGGAAGCTTTCTTT. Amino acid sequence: CASSDDREAFF.

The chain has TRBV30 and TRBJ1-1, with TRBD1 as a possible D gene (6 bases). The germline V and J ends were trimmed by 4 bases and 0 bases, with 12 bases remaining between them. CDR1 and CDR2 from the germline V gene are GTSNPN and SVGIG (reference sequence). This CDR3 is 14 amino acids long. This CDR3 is CAWTQGFMNTEAFF. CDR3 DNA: TGTGCCTGGACTCAGGGGTTCATGAACACTGAAGCTTTCTTT.

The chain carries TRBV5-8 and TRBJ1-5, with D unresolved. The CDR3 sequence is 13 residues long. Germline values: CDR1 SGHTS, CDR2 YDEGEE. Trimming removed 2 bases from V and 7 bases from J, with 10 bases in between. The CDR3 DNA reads TGTGCCAGCAGCTTCGTCACATCACAGCCCCAGCATTTT. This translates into CASSFVTSQPQHF.

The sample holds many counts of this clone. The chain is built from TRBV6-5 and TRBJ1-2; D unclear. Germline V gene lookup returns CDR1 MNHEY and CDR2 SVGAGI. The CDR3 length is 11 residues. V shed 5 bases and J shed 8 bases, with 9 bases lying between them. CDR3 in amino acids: CASSTTLGYTF. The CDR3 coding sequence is TGTGCCAGCAGTACTACCCTGGGCTACACCTTC.

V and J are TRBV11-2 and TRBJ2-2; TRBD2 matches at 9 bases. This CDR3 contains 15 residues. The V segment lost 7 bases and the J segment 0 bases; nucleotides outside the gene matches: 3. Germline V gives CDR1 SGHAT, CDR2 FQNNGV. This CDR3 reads CASTRTSANTGELFF. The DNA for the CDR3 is TGTGCCAGCACCCGGACTAGCGCGAACACCGGGGAGCTGTTTTTT.

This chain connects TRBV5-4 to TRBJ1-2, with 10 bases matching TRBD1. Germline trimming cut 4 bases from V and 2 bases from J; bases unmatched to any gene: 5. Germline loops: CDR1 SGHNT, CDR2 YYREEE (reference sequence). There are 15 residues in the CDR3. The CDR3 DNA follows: TGTGCCAGCAGCACCCGACAGGGGGCAAACTATGGCTACACCTTC. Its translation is CASSTRQGANYGYTF.

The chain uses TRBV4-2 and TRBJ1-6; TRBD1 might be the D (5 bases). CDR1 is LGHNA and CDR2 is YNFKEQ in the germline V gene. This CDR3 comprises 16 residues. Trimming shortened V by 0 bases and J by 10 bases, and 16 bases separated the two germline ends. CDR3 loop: CASSQDRGRADSPLHF. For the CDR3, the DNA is TGTGCCAGCAGCCAAGATCGAGGCAGGGCGGACTCACCCCTCCACTTT.

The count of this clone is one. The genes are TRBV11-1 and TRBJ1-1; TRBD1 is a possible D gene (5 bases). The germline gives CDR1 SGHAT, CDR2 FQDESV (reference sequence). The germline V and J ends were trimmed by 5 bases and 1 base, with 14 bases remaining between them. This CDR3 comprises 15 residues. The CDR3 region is CASSPQEGKNTEAFF. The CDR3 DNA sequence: TGTGCCAGCAGCCCACAGGAGGGGAAGAACACTGAAGCTTTCTTT.

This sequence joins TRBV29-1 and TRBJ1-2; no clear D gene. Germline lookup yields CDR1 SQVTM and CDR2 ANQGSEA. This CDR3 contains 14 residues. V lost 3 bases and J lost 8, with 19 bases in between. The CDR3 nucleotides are TGCAGCGTTGATTCCGGGAAATTGGAGGGAGGCTACACCTTC. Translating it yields CSVDSGKLEGGYTF. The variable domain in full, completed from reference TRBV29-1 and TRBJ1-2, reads SAVISQKPSRDICQRGTSLTIQCQVDSQVTMMFWYRQQPGQSLTLIATANQGSEATYESGFVIDKFPISRPNLTFSTLTVSNMSPEDSSIYLCSVDSGKLEGGYTFGSGTRLTVV.

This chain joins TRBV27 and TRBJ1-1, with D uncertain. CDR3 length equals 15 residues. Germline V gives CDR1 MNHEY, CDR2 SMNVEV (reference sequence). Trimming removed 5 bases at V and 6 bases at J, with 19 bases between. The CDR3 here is CASSPTFEGWPEAFF. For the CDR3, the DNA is TGTGCCAGCAGTCCAACCTTTGAGGGATGGCCTGAAGCTTTCTTT.

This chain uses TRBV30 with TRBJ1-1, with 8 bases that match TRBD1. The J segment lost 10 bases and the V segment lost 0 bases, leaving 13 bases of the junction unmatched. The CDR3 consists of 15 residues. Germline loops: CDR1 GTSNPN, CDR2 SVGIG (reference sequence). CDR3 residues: CAWSVQVIQGDGAFF. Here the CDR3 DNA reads TGTGCCTGGAGTGTACAGGTTATACAGGGGGACGGAGCTTTCTTT. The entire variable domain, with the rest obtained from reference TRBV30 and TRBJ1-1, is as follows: SQTIHQWPATLVQPVGSPLSLECTVEGTSNPNLYWYRQAAGRGLQLLFYSVGIGQISSEVPQNLSASRPQDRQFILSSKKLLLSDSGFYLCAWSVQVIQGDGAFFGQGTRLTVV.

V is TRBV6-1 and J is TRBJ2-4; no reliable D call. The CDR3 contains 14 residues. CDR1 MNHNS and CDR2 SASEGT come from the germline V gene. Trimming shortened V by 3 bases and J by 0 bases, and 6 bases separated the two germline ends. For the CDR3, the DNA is TGTGCCAGCAGTGATACGGTAGCCAAAAACATTCAGTACTTC. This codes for CASSDTVAKNIQYF.

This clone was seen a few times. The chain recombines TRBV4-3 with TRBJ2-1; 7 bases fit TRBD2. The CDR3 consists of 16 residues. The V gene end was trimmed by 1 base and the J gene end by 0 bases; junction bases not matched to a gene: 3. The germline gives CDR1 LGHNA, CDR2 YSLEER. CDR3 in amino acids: CASSQGGTNSYNEQFF. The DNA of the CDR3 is TGCGCCAGCAGCCAAGGGGGGACTAACTCCTACAATGAGCAGTTCTTC.

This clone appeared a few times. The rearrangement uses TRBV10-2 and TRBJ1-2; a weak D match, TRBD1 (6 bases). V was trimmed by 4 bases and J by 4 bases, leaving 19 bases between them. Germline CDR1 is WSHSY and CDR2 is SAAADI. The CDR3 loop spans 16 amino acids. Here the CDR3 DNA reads TGCGCCAGCAGTGCGACAGGTTCCCCTAACATCTATGGCTACACCTTC. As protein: CASSATGSPNIYGYTF.

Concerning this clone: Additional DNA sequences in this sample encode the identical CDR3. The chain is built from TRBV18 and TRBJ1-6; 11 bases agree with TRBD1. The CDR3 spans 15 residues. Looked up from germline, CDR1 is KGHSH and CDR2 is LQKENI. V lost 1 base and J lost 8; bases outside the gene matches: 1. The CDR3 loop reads CASSPRGQGDSPLHF. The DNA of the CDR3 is TGTGCCAGCTCACCACGGGGACAGGGGGATTCACCCCTCCACTTT.